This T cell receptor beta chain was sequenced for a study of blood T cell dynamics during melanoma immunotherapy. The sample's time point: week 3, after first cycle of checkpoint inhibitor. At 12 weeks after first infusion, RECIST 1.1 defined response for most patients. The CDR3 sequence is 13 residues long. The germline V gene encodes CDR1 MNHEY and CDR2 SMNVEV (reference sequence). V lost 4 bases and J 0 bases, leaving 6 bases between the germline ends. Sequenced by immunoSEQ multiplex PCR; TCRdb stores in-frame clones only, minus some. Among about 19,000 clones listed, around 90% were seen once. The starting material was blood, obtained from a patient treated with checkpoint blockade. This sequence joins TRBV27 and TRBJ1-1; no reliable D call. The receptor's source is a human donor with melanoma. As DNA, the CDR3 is TGTGCCAGCAGTTGGGATATGAACACTGAAGCTTTCTTT. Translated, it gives CASSWDMNTEAFF.